Below, 14 T cell receptor beta chains from the same sample are listed, as sequenced in a study of blood T cell repertoires in COVID-19. Method: immunoSEQ multiplex PCR; TCRdb's copy keeps in-frame clones and lacks some. The table lists more than 95,000 clones, approximately 84% of them singletons. Sequenced material: peripheral blood. These receptors all come from a man between 60 and 75 years old with acute or convalescent COVID-19.

The chain couples TRBV19 to TRBJ1-2; TRBD1 might be the D (6 bases). Trimming took off 4 bases at V and 6 bases at J, with 18 bases between the two ends. Germline V gene data show CDR1 as LNHDA and CDR2 as SQIVND (reference sequence). CDR3 length equals 15 residues. This CDR3 is CASSTQGHHLDGYTF. CDR3 nucleotides: TGTGCCAGTAGTACCCAGGGACACCACCTAGATGGCTACACCTTC.

V gene TRBV5-4 combines with J gene TRBJ2-1; possibly TRBD2 for D (6 bases). V lost 0 bases, J lost 2 bases, and 9 bases lay in between. CDR3 size: 15 residues. Germline V lookup: CDR1 SGHNT, CDR2 YYREEE (reference sequence). CDR3 sequence: CASSLGGETYNEQFF. For the CDR3, the DNA is TGTGCCAGCAGCTTGGGGGGGGAGACCTACAATGAGCAGTTCTTC.

V gene TRBV15 combines with J gene TRBJ1-2, with D possibly TRBD1 on 5 matching bases. This CDR3 spans 14 amino acids. Germline lookup yields CDR1 LNHNV and CDR2 YYDKDF (reference sequence). V lost 1 base and J lost 1, with 7 bases in between. The CDR3 sequence: CATSRGGSNYGYTF. As DNA, the CDR3 is TGTGCCACCAGCAGAGGGGGCAGTAACTATGGCTACACCTTC. Filled out from reference TRBV15 and TRBJ1-2, the complete variable domain reads DAMVIQNPRYQVTQFGKPVTLSCSQTLNHNVMYWYQQKSSQAPKLLFHYYDKDFNNEADTPDNFQSRRPNTSFCFLDIRSPGLGDTAMYLCATSRGGSNYGYTFGSGTRLTVV.

The chain couples TRBV7-8 to TRBJ2-3; TRBD2 is a possible D gene (6 bases). The V end lost 2 bases, the J end lost 6 bases, and 6 bases lay between the germline ends. The CDR3 length is 12 residues. The germline V gene encodes CDR1 SGHVS and CDR2 FQNEAQ. The CDR3 coding sequence is TGTGCCAGCAGCTTAAGCGGGGATACGCAGTATTTT. This encodes CASSLSGDTQYF.

The rearrangement links TRBV5-4 to TRBJ2-5; 7 bases line up with TRBD2. Germline V gene lookup returns CDR1 SGHNT and CDR2 YYREEE (reference sequence). The CDR3 length is 16 residues. After removal of 4 bases from V and 2 bases from J, the junction contained 11 bases not matched to a gene. The CDR3, as DNA: TGTGCCAGCAGCCCCGGGGAGGGCCTAAGACAAGAGACCCAGTACTTC. It yields the protein CASSPGEGLRQETQYF.

The CDR3 DNA sequence: TGTGCCAGTAGTGTTGGGGGGTCGATTGGGAACACTGAAGCTTTCTTT. The encoded protein is CASSVGGSIGNTEAFF. This sequence joins TRBV19 and TRBJ1-1; perhaps TRBD1 as D (5 bases). From germline, CDR1 is LNHDA and CDR2 SQIVND (reference sequence). V was shortened by 5 bases and J by 1 base, with 17 bases between the two germline ends. CDR3 length equals 16 residues. The full variable domain, completed using reference TRBV19 and TRBJ1-1, is DGGITQSPKYLFRKEGQNVTLSCEQNLNHDAMYWYRQDPGQGLRLIYYSQIVNDFQKGDIAEGYSVSREKKESFPLTVTSAQKNPTAFYLCASSVGGSIGNTEAFFGQGTRLTVV.

The chain uses TRBV7-8 and TRBJ2-5; the match to TRBD2 covers 8 bases. Germline CDR1 and CDR2: SGHVS and FQNEAQ. This CDR3 is 21 amino acids long. V lost 0 bases to trimming and J lost 2 bases; unmatched junction nucleotides: 20. As DNA, the CDR3 is TGTGCCAGCAGCTTAGCACCCCAACCCCTTGCGGGACTAGGAGGTCAAGAGACCCAGTACTTC. It yields the protein CASSLAPQPLAGLGGQETQYF.

The V call is TRBV19, the J call TRBJ1-1; D is perhaps TRBD1 (5 bases). The CDR3 runs 13 residues. Germline V lookup: CDR1 LNHDA, CDR2 SQIVND (reference sequence). V was pared by 3 bases and J by 5 bases, with 10 bases between. The CDR3 protein is CASSIPGRTEAFF. The DNA for the CDR3 is TGTGCCAGTAGTATCCCAGGGCGAACTGAAGCTTTCTTT.

V gene TRBV3-1 (or the pseudogene TRBV3-2) combines with J gene TRBJ1-6; TRBD1 might be the D (5 bases). Germline V gene sequence: CDR1 LGHDT, CDR2 YNNKEL (reference sequence). The V gene lost 1 base and the J gene lost 7 bases, with 14 bases spanning the gap. The CDR3 is made up of 16 amino acids. The CDR3 region is CASSQALTGVNSPLHF. CDR3 DNA sequence: TGTGCCAGCAGCCAAGCCCTGACGGGGGTCAATTCACCCCTCCACTTT.

The V call is TRBV3-1 (or the pseudogene TRBV3-2), the J call TRBJ1-5, with 7 bases matching TRBD1. V shed 6 bases and J 4 bases; nucleotides not matched to a gene: 6. The CDR3 totals 14 residues. The V gene's germline CDR1 is LGHDT and CDR2 YNNKEL (reference sequence). CDR3 amino acids: CASRQSGGNQPQHF. CDR3 nucleotide sequence: TGTGCCAGCAGGCAATCAGGGGGTAATCAGCCCCAGCATTTT.

The gene calls are TRBV24-1 and TRBJ2-1, with a tentative D call TRBD2 (6 bases). Trimming removed 9 bases from V and 0 bases from J, with 17 bases in between. CDR3 length: 16 amino acids. Looked up from germline, CDR1 is KGHDR and CDR2 is SFDVKD. The CDR3 coding sequence is TGTGCCACCGCTACACAGGTGGGGGGCTCCTACAATGAGCAGTTCTTC. Its translation: CATATQVGGSYNEQFF.

This chain uses TRBV21-1 with TRBJ2-2; the table's D call, TRBD1, has no DNA check behind it. TRBV21-1 is an annotated pseudogene. This CDR3 has 16 amino acids. CDR3 loop: CASSKTPHRVAGELFF. DNA of the CDR3: TGTGCCAGCAGCAAAACCCCCCACAGGGTGGCCGGGGAGCTGTTTTTT.

The gene calls are TRBV5-1 and TRBJ1-4; TRBD1 is a possible D gene (6 bases). The germline V gene encodes CDR1 SGHRS and CDR2 YFSETQ. The CDR3 loop spans 15 amino acids. V was pared by 0 bases and J by 3 bases, with 9 bases between. The CDR3 loop is CASSLDRVPNEKLFF. The DNA of the CDR3 is TGCGCCAGCAGCTTGGACAGGGTGCCTAATGAAAAACTGTTTTTT.

There are many counts of this clone. In DNA form, the CDR3 reads TGTGCCAGCTCTAGGGAGACTAGGAGCTACGAGCAGTACTTC. This codes for CASSRETRSYEQYF. J is TRBJ2-7 and V is TRBV6-5; weak D call: TRBD2 (6 bases). Trimming removed 8 bases at V and 3 bases at J, with 17 bases between. The CDR3 extends over 14 amino acids. From germline, CDR1 is MNHEY and CDR2 SVGAGI.